The 22 T cell receptor beta chains in this list originate from one sample, sequenced in a study of T cell changes during pregnancy in multiple sclerosis. Profiling relied on immunoSEQ multiplex PCR, and the TCRdb table lists in-frame clones only, not all of them. The sample contains about 53,000 clones, about 90% of which appear only once. Specimen: CD4+ T cells from peripheral blood mononuclear cells, collected in the third trimester of pregnancy. Receptors were obtained from a female donor with multiple sclerosis, enrolled in a pregnancy study.

The rearrangement uses TRBV18 and TRBJ2-5; D is ambiguous. The length of the CDR3 is 13 residues. Trimming pared 2 bases from V and 5 bases from J, leaving 9 bases between. The germline V gene encodes CDR1 KGHSH and CDR2 LQKENI. DNA of the CDR3: TGTGCCAGCTCACCAAGGCAGGCGGAGACCCAGTACTTC. Amino acids: CASSPRQAETQYF.

The chain employs TRBV2 and TRBJ1-1, with 8 positions matching TRBD1. The J segment lost 1 base and the V segment lost 7 bases, leaving 14 bases of the junction unmatched. This CDR3 has 17 residues. Germline assignment: CDR1 SNHLY and CDR2 FYNNEI. CDR3 sequence: CASKPTGVLPRNTEAFF. CDR3 DNA: TGTGCCAGCAAGCCGACAGGGGTTCTCCCCCGGAACACTGAAGCTTTCTTT.

The CDR3 loop reads CASSGGLAGPDEQFF. CDR3 nucleotides: TGCGCCAGCAGCGGGGGACTAGCGGGGCCGGATGAGCAGTTCTTC. This chain uses TRBV5-1 with TRBJ2-1; 13 nucleotides line up with TRBD2. The junction had 6 bases not matched to a gene; V was cut back by 4 bases and J by 8 bases. From germline, CDR1 is SGHRS and CDR2 YFSETQ. This CDR3 comprises 15 residues.

The genes are TRBV5-1 and TRBJ1-1; D is possibly TRBD1 (5 bases). CDR3 length: 14 amino acids. Germline CDR1 reads SGHRS; CDR2 reads YFSETQ. Trimming left V 4 bases short and J 1 base short, with 11 bases between. The CDR3 region is CASSLTTGNTEAFF. The DNA for the CDR3 is TGCGCCAGCAGCCTAACAACAGGGAACACTGAAGCTTTCTTT. The whole variable domain, filled in from reference TRBV5-1 and TRBJ1-1, reads KAGVTQTPRYLIKTRGQQVTLSCSPISGHRSVSWYQQTPGQGLQFLFEYFSETQRNKGNFPGRFSGRQFSNSRSEMNVSTLELGDSALYLCASSLTTGNTEAFFGQGTRLTVV.

CDR3 sequence: CASRISGDYNEQFF. CDR3 in DNA: TGTGCCAGCAGAATTAGCGGGGATTACAATGAGCAGTTCTTC. V usage is TRBV28 and J usage is TRBJ2-1, with 8 bases lining up with TRBD2. Germline lookup yields CDR1 MDHEN and CDR2 SYDVKM. Trimming cost V 6 bases and J 4 bases; bases outside gene matches: 5. This CDR3 has 14 residues. Full variable domain (missing parts from reference TRBV28 and TRBJ2-1): DVKVTQSSRYLVKRTGEKVFLECVQDMDHENMFWYRQDPGLGLRLIYFSYDVKMKEKGDIPEGYSVSREKKERFSLILESASTNQTSMYLCASRISGDYNEQFFGPGTRLTVL.

The chain has TRBV7-9 and TRBJ1-3; 7 bases match TRBD1. Germline loops: CDR1 SEHNR, CDR2 FQNEAQ (reference sequence). CDR3 length: 14 residues. With 8 bases clipped from V and 0 bases from J, the junction kept 4 bases outside the gene matches. The CDR3 bases are TGTGCCAGCGCCGACAGGGCCTCTGGAAACACCATATATTTT. Its protein is CASADRASGNTIYF.

This clone was counted a single time. The V and J genes are TRBV7-9 and TRBJ2-7; D remains unclear. The ends were cut back, 5 bases at V and 4 bases at J, with 9 bases in the middle. The CDR3 is 12 residues long. CDR1 SEHNR and CDR2 FQNEAQ come from the germline V gene (reference sequence). The CDR3 DNA sequence: TGTGCCAGCAGCACCCCGGGTTACGAGCAGTACTTC. Amino acids: CASSTPGYEQYF.

J is TRBJ1-2 and V is TRBV9, with 7 nucleotides matching TRBD1. This CDR3 is built from 17 residues. Germline trimming cut 3 bases from V and 3 bases from J; bases unmatched to any gene: 14. Germline V lookup: CDR1 SGDLS, CDR2 YYNGEE. CDR3 bases: TGTGCCAGCAGCGCCAACCCCCGACAGGGCTGGGACTATGGCTACACCTTC. This encodes CASSANPRQGWDYGYTF. Full variable domain (missing parts from reference TRBV9 and TRBJ1-2): DSGVTQTPKHLITATGQRVTLRCSPRSGDLSVYWYQQSLDQGLQFLIQYYNGEERAKGNILERFSAQQFPDLHSELNLSSLELGDSALYFCASSANPRQGWDYGYTFGSGTRLTVV.

The chain employs TRBV5-1 and TRBJ2-7; 7 bases are shared with TRBD1. CDR1 SGHRS and CDR2 YFSETQ come from the germline V gene. This CDR3 contains 17 residues. V trimming: 5 bases; J trimming: 2 bases; junction bases outside the gene matches: 16. Here the CDR3 DNA reads TGCGCCAGCAGTGTTTCTTCGGGACAGTCTTTCCCCTACGAGCAGTACTTC. Residues: CASSVSSGQSFPYEQYF.

In this sample, this clone turned up once. The chain recombines TRBV10-3 with TRBJ1-5; a weak D match, TRBD1 (6 bases). Deletions cut 5 bases from V and 2 bases from J, with 19 bases between. Germline V gene sequence: CDR1 ENHRY, CDR2 SYGVKD. The CDR3 extends over 17 amino acids. The CDR3 bases are TGTGCCATCAGTTCCGGCGCAGGGGCCGGAGGCAATCAGCCCCAGCATTTT. The encoded protein is CAISSGAGAGGNQPQHF.

The chain is built from TRBV20-1 and TRBJ2-7; 7 bases are shared with TRBD1. Germline CDR1 DFQATT, CDR2 SNEGSKA (reference sequence). The J segment lost 7 bases and the V segment lost 6 bases, leaving 6 bases of the junction unmatched. The CDR3 totals 11 residues. The CDR3 protein is CSATGQAEQYF. CDR3 coding DNA: TGCAGTGCCACTGGACAGGCTGAGCAGTACTTC.

In the case of this clone: The junction shows a germline mismatch at one end, possibly a read error. The chain uses TRBV7-7 and TRBJ2-1; 11 bases line up with TRBD2. The CDR3 runs to 17 residues. CDR1 is SSHAT and CDR2 is FNYEAQ in the germline V gene (reference sequence). CDR3 bases: TGTGCTAGCAGCTTAGAACCCGGGACTAGCGGTTACAATGAGCAGTTCTTC. Translated: CASSLEPGTSGYNEQFF.

V and J are TRBV15 and TRBJ1-6; D is unresolved. V was trimmed by 7 bases and J by 9 bases, leaving 13 bases between them. Germline loops: CDR1 LNHNV, CDR2 YYDKDF (reference sequence). The CDR3 is made up of 13 amino acids. In DNA form, the CDR3 reads TGTGCCACCACCCTCGAGGGTTTTTCACCCCTCCACTTT. Translating gives CATTLEGFSPLHF.

This rearrangement joins TRBV5-1 to TRBJ2-7; D possibly corresponds to TRBD2 (5 bases). This CDR3 is 14 amino acids long. Germline V gene sequence: CDR1 SGHRS, CDR2 YFSETQ. Trimming removed 5 bases from V and 6 bases from J, with 18 bases in between. The CDR3 sequence is CASRGVRDLSEQYF. The CDR3 DNA sequence: TGCGCCAGCAGGGGCGTGAGGGATTTGTCCGAGCAGTACTTC.

The chain joins TRBV6-1 to TRBJ2-7; TRBD2 matches at 7 bases. The CDR3 is made up of 11 amino acids. Germline trimming cut 11 bases from V and 4 bases from J; bases unmatched to any gene: 5. Germline CDR1 is MNHNS and CDR2 is SASEGT. For the CDR3, the DNA is TGTGCCGGGGGGGGTTTTTACGAGCAGTACTTC. Translating gives CAGGGFYEQYF.

The chain uses TRBV5-4 and TRBJ2-7; weak D call: TRBD1 (6 bases). This CDR3 is 14 amino acids long. V dropped 4 bases and J dropped 3 bases, with 14 bases sitting between them. Germline assignment: CDR1 SGHNT and CDR2 YYREEE (reference sequence). CDR3 loop: CASSRQGIDYEQYF. DNA of the CDR3: TGTGCCAGCAGCCGCCAGGGGATTGACTACGAGCAGTACTTC. The full variable domain, its missing parts supplied by reference TRBV5-4 and TRBJ2-7, is ETGVTQSPTHLIKTRGQQVTLRCSSQSGHNTVSWYQQALGQGPQFIFQYYREEENGRGNFPPRFSGLQFPNYSSELNVNALELDDSALYLCASSRQGIDYEQYFGPGTRLTVT.

This clone was detected once. CDR3 amino acids: CASSLGQGRNDYEQYF. CDR3 in DNA: TGTGCCAGCAGCTTAGGACAGGGGAGGAACGACTACGAGCAGTACTTC. J is TRBJ2-7 and V is TRBV7-6, with 8 bases fitting TRBD1. The CDR3 length is 16 residues. V was pared by 1 base and J by 3 bases, with 8 bases of the junction left unmatched. CDR1 is SGHVS, CDR2 FNYEAQ, per germline.

The J gene is TRBJ1-2, the V gene TRBV7-8, with 7 bases fitting TRBD1. Germline loops: CDR1 SGHVS, CDR2 FQNEAQ. The CDR3 has 14 residues. The junction had 8 bases not matched to a gene; V was cut back by 6 bases and J by 4 bases. The CDR3 DNA follows: TGTGCCAGCAGACCCTCCCGGACAGGCTATGGCTACACCTTC. Its translation is CASRPSRTGYGYTF. Using reference TRBV7-8 and TRBJ1-2 for the parts outside the CDR3, the full variable domain is GAGVSQSPRYKVAKRGQDVALRCDPISGHVSLFWYQQALGQGPEFLTYFQNEAQLDKSGLPSDRFFAERPEGSVSTLKIQRTQQEDSAVYLCASRPSRTGYGYTFGSGTRLTVV.

The CDR3 DNA reads TGCGCCAGCAGCTTGGCCGGGACAAACTCTGGAAACACCATATATTTT. Protein product: CASSLAGTNSGNTIYF. J is TRBJ1-3 and V is TRBV5-1; tentative D call: TRBD1 (6 bases). Trimming left V 0 bases short and J 0 bases short, with 10 bases between. Germline values: CDR1 SGHRS, CDR2 YFSETQ. The length of the CDR3 is 16 residues.

The chain combines TRBV5-4 with TRBJ2-2, with D maybe TRBD2 (5 bases). V was clipped by 4 bases and J by 6 bases, with 19 bases between them. Per the germline V gene, CDR1 is SGHNT and CDR2 is YYREEE (reference sequence). This CDR3 region has 16 residues. CDR3 in amino acids: CASSRPGREGAGELFF. The CDR3, as DNA: TGTGCCAGCAGCCGCCCGGGCCGCGAGGGAGCCGGGGAGCTGTTTTTT.

The CDR3 DNA reads TGTGCCATCAGAGAGGGGGCACAAGAGACCCAGTACTTC. As protein: CAIREGAQETQYF. The V gene is TRBV10-3, the J gene TRBJ2-5, with 7 bases identical to TRBD1. The CDR3 length is 13 residues. Trimming at V came to 6 bases and at J to 2 bases, leaving 3 bases not matched to a gene. Germline V CDR1 and CDR2: ENHRY, SYGVKD.

This chain uses TRBV27 with TRBJ2-7; 10 nucleotides align to TRBD2. The CDR3 covers 15 residues. CDR1 is MNHEY, CDR2 SMNVEV, per germline (reference sequence). Trimming cost V 2 bases and J 3 bases; bases outside gene matches: 4. The CDR3 DNA follows: TGTGCCAGCAGTTTAAGGGCTAGCGGGGGCTACGAGCAGTACTTC. It translates to CASSLRASGGYEQYF.